The rows below give T cell receptor beta chains drawn from one sample of a study of siplizumab effects on memory and regulatory T cells. Produced via immunoSEQ multiplex PCR; TCRdb's table is partial and in-frame only. The sample has about 100,000 clones, 91% seen once. Sequenced sample: CD4+ T cells sorted from blood. These receptors were taken from a human donor in good health. Some clones in this sample may be carry-over from other donors' samples. The CDR3 runs from the conserved cysteine through the conserved F or W. The order of the fields is D gene, clone size, CDR3 length, J gene, V gene, CDR3 DNA, CDR3 protein. A D gene is named only where the DNA matches it firmly. Size values are once, few and many counts, or a class for expanded clones, and some rows have none.

NA | NA | 12 | TRBJ2-1 | TRBV10-1 | TGCGCCAGCAGGGCCCCTATCAATGAGCAGTTCTTC | CASRAPINEQFF
NA | NA | 15 | TRBJ1-4 | TRBV9 | TGTGCCAGCAGCGTAGAGGGAGTTAATAATGAAAAACTGTTTTTT | CASSVEGVNNEKLFF
NA | NA | 13 | TRBJ2-3 | TRBV5-8 | TGTGCCGGATACCGGGACGCTACAGATACGCAGTATTTT | CAGYRDATDTQYF
NA | NA | 15 | TRBJ2-5 | TRBV6-1 | TGTGCCAGCAGTTCCCCTGGCACGGGAAAAGAGACCCAGTACTTC | CASSSPGTGKETQYF
NA | once | 16 | TRBJ1-3 | TRBV6-5 | TGTGCCAGCAGTTACTCGTTGGCAGGGACTGGAAACACCATATATTTT | CASSYSLAGTGNTIYF
TRBD2 | NA | 18 | TRBJ2-7 | TRBV4-2 | TGTGCCAGCAGCCCCCAAAGACTAGCGGGAGGGCCTTTCGACGAGCAGTACTTC | CASSPQRLAGGPFDEQYF
TRBD1 | NA | 13 | TRBJ1-5 | TRBV6-1 | TGTGCCAGCAGGTGGACAGGGGATCAGCCCCAGCATTTT | CASRWTGDQPQHF
TRBD1 | NA | 14 | TRBJ1-2 | TRBV7-9 | TGTGCCAGCAGCCTGGGACAGGAAAGAAGTGGCTACACCTTC | CASSLGQERSGYTF
TRBD1 | NA | 14 | TRBJ2-3 | TRBV11-2 | TGTGCCAGCAGCTCTAGACAGGGGGCAGATACGCAGTATTTT | CASSSRQGADTQYF
NA | NA | 13 | TRBJ2-3 | TRBV18 | TGTGCCAGCTCAGGAGGGCTCACAGATACGCAGTATTTT | CASSGGLTDTQYF
NA | NA | 15 | TRBJ2-1 | TRBV5-1 | TGCGCCAGCAGCCCGGGACTGTCATCCTACAATGAGCAGTTCTTC | CASSPGLSSYNEQFF
NA | NA | 13 | TRBJ2-7 | TRBV6-4 | TGTGCCAGCAGTGAGGCGTCCTCCTACGAGCAGTACTTC | CASSEASSYEQYF
TRBD2 | NA | 12 | TRBJ2-7 | TRBV28 | TGTGCCAGCAGGGGACTAGAACTTACGAGCCGCTTC | CASRGLELTSRF
NA | NA | 15 | TRBJ1-5 | TRBV19 | TGTGCCAGTAGCCCGCAGGGAGAGACTAATCAGCCCCAGCATTTT | CASSPQGETNQPQHF
NA | NA | 13 | TRBJ1-4 | TRBV5-1 | TGCGCCAGCAGCGTGACAGGAGAGGAAAAACTGTTTTTT | CASSVTGEEKLFF
NA | NA | 15 | TRBJ2-4 | TRBV5-1 | TGCGCCAGCAGCTTGGGGGGCACGAGGGGAAACATTCAGTACTTC | CASSLGGTRGNIQYF
TRBD2 | NA | 16 | TRBJ2-5 | TRBV5-1 | TGCGCCAGCAGCTCAGGGACTAGCGCCTACCAAGAGACCCAGTACTTC | CASSSGTSAYQETQYF
NA | NA | 13 | TRBJ2-7 | TRBV19 | TGTGCCAGTAGCTCAAGAAACTCCTACGAGCAGTACTTC | CASSSRNSYEQYF
NA | NA | 13 | TRBJ1-3 | TRBV6-5 | TGTGCCAGCAAGGGGGGTGTTGGAAACACCATATATTTT | CASKGGVGNTIYF
TRBD1 | once | 15 | TRBJ1-2 | TRBV5-1 | TGCGCCAGCAGCACCCAGGGACAGGGTAGCTATGGCTACACCTTC | CASSTQGQGSYGYTF
NA | NA | 17 | TRBJ1-5 | TRBV30 | TGTGCCTGGAGCGCCTCTTGGGGGGGGCAGAGCAATCAGCCCCAGCATTTT | CAWSASWGGQSNQPQHF
NA | NA | 15 | TRBJ2-7 | TRBV5-6 | TGTGCCAGCACCCGTGGTCCGGCAGGGACCTACGAGCAGTACTTC | CASTRGPAGTYEQYF
NA | NA | 16 | TRBJ1-2 | TRBV18 | TGTGCCAGCTCACCCCCGGTACAGGCGGGGCTACATGGCTACACCTTC | CASSPPVQAGLHGYTF
NA | NA | 14 | TRBJ1-1 | TRBV7-7 | TGTGCTAGCAGCATGACTCCGGAGAGCACTGAAGCTTTCTTT | CASSMTPESTEAFF
NA | NA | 13 | TRBJ1-2 | TRBV11-2 | TGTGCCAGCAGCCCTGACCTTAACTATGGCTACACCTTC | CASSPDLNYGYTF
NA | NA | 13 | TRBJ1-3 | TRBV10-3 | TGTGCCAGCAATACAGGGTCCGGAAACACCATATATTTT | CASNTGSGNTIYF
NA | NA | 14 | TRBJ2-2 | TRBV2 | TGTGCCAGCAGTTCGGGAGTTGTCACCGGGGAGCTGTTTTTT | CASSSGVVTGELFF
TRBD1 | NA | 15 | TRBJ1-2 | TRBV6-5 | TGTGCCAGCAGTTCTAGACAGGGATCCAACTATGGCTACACCTTC | CASSSRQGSNYGYTF
TRBD2 | NA | 17 | TRBJ2-1 | TRBV9 | TGTGCCAGCAGCGTAGGTATGGCGGGAGGCTCCTACAATGAGCAGTTCTTC | CASSVGMAGGSYNEQFF
TRBD1 | once | 14 | TRBJ2-1 | TRBV18 | TGTGCCAGCTCACGAGGCAAGGGGGCGGATGAGCAGTTCTTC | CASSRGKGADEQFF
NA | NA | 12 | TRBJ2-7 | TRBV27 | TGTGCCAGCAGTTCCCTCGGAGAGGGGCAGTACTTC | CASSSLGEGQYF
TRBD1 | NA | 15 | TRBJ1-3 | TRBV5-1 | TGCGCCAGCAGCCCGACAGGGACCTCTGGAAACACCATATATTTT | CASSPTGTSGNTIYF
NA | NA | 14 | TRBJ1-2 | TRBV5-5 | TGTGCCAGCAGCTTAAGTATACAGACCTATGGCTACACCTTC | CASSLSIQTYGYTF
NA | NA | 13 | TRBJ2-6 | TRBV25-1 | TGTGCCAGCACCCCTTCTGGGGCCAACGTCCTGACTTTC | CASTPSGANVLTF
NA | NA | 14 | TRBJ2-2 | TRBV7-3 | TGTGCCAGCAGCTTAACGTCCGACGCCGGGGAGCTGTTTTTT | CASSLTSDAGELFF
NA | NA | 16 | TRBJ1-1 | TRBV21-1 | TGTGCCAGCAGCAAAGACTCCCGAAGGGTGAACACTGAAGCTTTCTTT | CASSKDSRRVNTEAFF
NA | NA | 13 | TRBJ1-5 | TRBV25-1 | TGTGCCAGCAGTGCCGGGCTCAATCAGCCCCAGCATTTT | CASSAGLNQPQHF
TRBD2 | once | 15 | TRBJ2-7 | TRBV10-3 | TGTGCCATCAGACAGGCGGGCGGGAGGGCCTACGAGCAGTACTTC | CAIRQAGGRAYEQYF
NA | NA | 12 | TRBJ2-5 | TRBV30 | TGTGCCTGGGGCAAGGGGAGAGAGACCCAGTACTTC | CAWGKGRETQYF
NA | NA | 16 | TRBJ1-4 | TRBV5-1 | TGCGCCAGCAGCCTGAACAGGGCTGCAACTAATGAAAAACTGTTTTTT | CASSLNRAATNEKLFF
NA | NA | 14 | TRBJ1-4 | TRBV29-1 | TGCAGCGTTGGGGGGTTAGGGACTAATGAAAAACTGTTTTTT | CSVGGLGTNEKLFF
TRBD2 | NA | 15 | TRBJ2-7 | TRBV6-5 | TGTGCCAGCAGTTACTCCAGCGGGAGACCCTACGAGCAGTACTTC | CASSYSSGRPYEQYF